This passage covers 14 T cell receptor beta chains from one sample sequenced in a study of T-cell memory formation after mild COVID-19. TCRdb reprocessed the 5' RACE reads with MiXCR, giving one entry per CDR3 protein. The data show around 220,000 distinct CDR3 sequences, around 17% seen once. Sequenced input: PBMCs or a T cell subset sorted from them (not recorded which). Receptors were obtained from a man between 18 and 35 years old who had mild COVID-19 (a few samples of this study predate the infection). Cell type and time point are not known.

The gene calls are TRBV11-3 and TRBJ2-1; maybe TRBD1 (6 bases). Germline CDR1 SGHNT, CDR2 YENEEA. Trimming pared 0 bases from V and 10 bases from J, leaving 25 bases between. CDR3 length: 18 amino acids. CDR3 in amino acids: CASSLDQGGSARAAEQFF. CDR3 sequence (DNA): TGTGCCAGCAGCTTAGATCAAGGGGGATCCGCCAGGGCGGCCGAGCAGTTCTTC.

This clonotype occurred a few times. The chain employs TRBV28 and TRBJ2-7, with D perhaps matching TRBD2 (5 bases). Germline V gene sequence: CDR1 MDHEN, CDR2 SYDVKM. The CDR3 is 15 residues long. Trimming took off 2 bases at V and 5 bases at J, with 16 bases between the two ends. The CDR3 is CASSLRVRVPHEQYV. The CDR3 DNA is TGTGCCAGCAGTTTAAGGGTGAGGGTTCCCCACGAGCAGTACGTC.

The J gene is TRBJ1-6, the V gene TRBV5-6; D uncertain. CDR1 and CDR2 from the germline V gene are SGHDT and YYEEEE. V dropped 4 bases and J dropped 9 bases, with 17 bases sitting between them. The CDR3 runs 15 residues. The DNA of the CDR3 is TGTGCCAGCAGCCCGGATACACTGACCGCTTCACCCCTCCACTTT. Protein sequence: CASSPDTLTASPLHF.

This clonotype turned up a few times. This chain links TRBV13 with TRBJ2-7, with 7 bases matching TRBD1. J was trimmed by 1 base and V by 4 bases; bases with no gene match: 4. The CDR3 sequence is 14 residues long. Germline values: CDR1 PRHDT, CDR2 FYEKMQ (reference sequence). The DNA for the CDR3 is TGTGCCAGCAGCTCGACAGGGACGTCCTACGAGCAGTACTTC. It codes for CASSSTGTSYEQYF.

The chain carries TRBV18 and TRBJ2-1, with 7 positions matching TRBD2. The CDR3 has 14 residues. Germline V gives CDR1 KGHSH, CDR2 LQKENI. V lost 1 base and J lost 7; bases outside the gene matches: 4. The CDR3 DNA reads as TGTGCCAGCTCACCACTGTCCGGGGGGAATGAGCAGTTCTTC. It encodes CASSPLSGGNEQFF.

This clonotype was seen only a few times. V usage is TRBV5-1 and J usage is TRBJ2-3; 8 nucleotides line up with TRBD1. This CDR3 has 16 residues. V was pared by 4 bases and J by 4 bases, with 11 bases of the junction left unmatched. Germline V CDR1 and CDR2: SGHRS, YFSETQ. Written as DNA, the CDR3 is TGCGCCAGCAGCCGATGGACAGGGAGGTACCCAGATACGCAGTATTTT. Translating it yields CASSRWTGRYPDTQYF.

The rearrangement uses TRBV4-1 and TRBJ1-1, with 7 bases matching TRBD1. Trimming took 8 bases from V and 3 from J; bases not matched to a gene: 12. There are 15 residues in the CDR3. CDR1 is MGHRA, CDR2 YSYEKL, per germline. The CDR3 DNA reads TGCGCCAGCGGAAACTTACAGGGGTCCGACACTGAAGCTTTCTTT. Translated, it gives CASGNLQGSDTEAFF.

In this sample, this clonotype turned up a few times. The chain combines TRBV7-6 with TRBJ1-5; D is uncertain. Trimming left V 0 bases short and J 4 bases short, with 10 bases between. The germline V gene has CDR1 SGHVS and CDR2 FNYEAQ. This CDR3 is built from 15 residues. This chain's CDR3 is CASSLAAGVNQPQHF. CDR3 nucleotide sequence: TGTGCCAGCAGCTTAGCGGCCGGGGTAAATCAGCCCCAGCATTTT.

This clonotype was counted between two and nine times. The chain recombines TRBV7-2 with TRBJ1-1, with D possibly matching TRBD1 (5 bases). CDR1 and CDR2 (germline): SGHTA, FQGNSA. The CDR3 is 12 amino acids. V was trimmed by 5 bases and J by 11 bases, leaving 15 bases between them. In DNA form, the CDR3 reads TGTGCCAGCAGCCCGCTCAGGGCTTGGGCTTTCTTT. Encoded protein: CASSPLRAWAFF.

V gene TRBV12-3 or TRBV12-4 combines with J gene TRBJ2-5, with D maybe TRBD2 (5 bases). CDR3 size: 15 residues. The V end lost 3 bases, the J end lost 5 bases, and 16 bases lay between the germline ends. As DNA, the CDR3 is TGTGCCAGCAGTTTCGGGAACCAGAGAGGGGAGACCCAGTACTTC. This gives the protein CASSFGNQRGETQYF.

The chain joins TRBV10-3 to TRBJ2-3; 9 bases are shared with TRBD2. The CDR3 has 14 residues. J was trimmed by 0 bases and V by 6 bases; bases with no gene match: 1. Germline CDR1 and CDR2: ENHRY and SYGVKD. The DNA for the CDR3 is TGTGCCATCAGGGCGGGGGGGAGCACAGATACGCAGTATTTT. This translates into CAIRAGGSTDTQYF.

In its sample, this clonotype was seen a few times. The chain is built from TRBV7-3 and TRBJ2-5; tentatively, D is TRBD2 (6 bases). The germline gives CDR1 SGHTA, CDR2 FQGTGA. The CDR3 has 14 amino acids. V lost 5 bases and J 5 bases, leaving 15 bases between the germline ends. CDR3 sequence reads: CASSPGTAWETQYF. The CDR3 DNA reads TGTGCCAGCAGCCCCGGGACTGCGTGGGAGACCCAGTACTTC.

In its sample, this clonotype was seen many times. The chain combines TRBV5-1 with TRBJ1-1, with D unclear. CDR1 is SGHRS and CDR2 is YFSETQ in the germline V gene. V shed 4 bases and J shed 7 bases, with 20 bases lying between them. The CDR3 runs to 15 residues. CDR3 nucleotide sequence: TGCGCCAGCAGCCCCGCAATGGGCGTTCCGGATGAAGCTTTCTTT. This codes for CASSPAMGVPDEAFF.

This chain links TRBV7-3 with TRBJ2-5; weak D call: TRBD2 (5 bases). The CDR3 consists of 13 residues. V lost 5 bases, J lost 5 bases, and 12 bases lay in between. Germline loops: CDR1 SGHTA, CDR2 FQGTGA. DNA of the CDR3: TGTGCCAGCAGCCCCCTAACGGGGGAGACCCAGTACTTC. Residues: CASSPLTGETQYF. The full variable domain, in which reference TRBV7-3 and TRBJ2-5 provide the parts outside the CDR3, is GAGVSQTPSNKVTEKGKYVELRCDPISGHTALYWYRQSLGQGPEFLIYFQGTGAADDSGLPNDRFFAVRPEGSVSTLKIQRTERGDSAVYLCASSPLTGETQYFGPGTRLLVL.